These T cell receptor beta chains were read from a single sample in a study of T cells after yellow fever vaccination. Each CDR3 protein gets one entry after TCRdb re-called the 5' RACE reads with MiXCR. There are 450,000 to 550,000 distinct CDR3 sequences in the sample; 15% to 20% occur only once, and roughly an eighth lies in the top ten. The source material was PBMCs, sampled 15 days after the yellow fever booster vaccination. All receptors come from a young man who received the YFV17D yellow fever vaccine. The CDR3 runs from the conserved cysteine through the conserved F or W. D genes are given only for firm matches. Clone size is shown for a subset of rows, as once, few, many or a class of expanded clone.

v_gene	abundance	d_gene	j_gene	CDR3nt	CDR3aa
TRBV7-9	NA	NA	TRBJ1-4	TGTGCCAGCAGCTTTGGACAGTATGAAAAACTGTTTTTT	CASSFGQYEKLFF
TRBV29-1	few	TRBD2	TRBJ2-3	TGCAGCGTTGAGGGAGGGCCGGGAGATACGCAGTATTTT	CSVEGGPGDTQYF
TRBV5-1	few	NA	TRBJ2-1	TGCGCCAGCAACCGGGATCTGGCCCACAATGAGCAGTTCTTC	CASNRDLAHNEQFF
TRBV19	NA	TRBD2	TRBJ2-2	TGTGCCAGTAGCCGCAAGGGCTTTAGCGGGAGGTGGAACACCGGGGAGCTGTTTTTT	CASSRKGFSGRWNTGELFF
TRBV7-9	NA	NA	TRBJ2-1	TGTGCCAGCAGCTTAGCACTGGGCGGGGTGGGAAATGAGCAGTTCTTC	CASSLALGGVGNEQFF
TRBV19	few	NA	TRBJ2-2	TGTGCCAGCGGGGTGGGGACCGGGGAGCTGTTTTTT	CASGVGTGELFF
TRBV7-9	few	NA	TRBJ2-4	TGTGCCAGCAGCTTCGAAGCCGAGAACATTCAGTACTTC	CASSFEAENIQYF
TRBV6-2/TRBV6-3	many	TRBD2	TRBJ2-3	TGTGCCAGCAGTTACCAGAGCGGGAGGGCCACAGATACGCAGTATTTT	CASSYQSGRATDTQYF
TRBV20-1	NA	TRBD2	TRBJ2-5	TGCAGTGCTAGTGGCGGGAGGCGGGAGACCCAGTACTTC	CSASGGRRETQYF
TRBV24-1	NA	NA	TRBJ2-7	TGTGCCACCAGTGATTTGCAGTCCGACACTCGGCTCACGCTTTTCAACGAGCAGTACTTC	CATSDLQSDTRLTLFNEQYF
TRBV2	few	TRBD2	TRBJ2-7	TGTGCCAGCAGAGCGGGGAGCTCCCTCGAGCAGTACTTC	CASRAGSSLEQYF
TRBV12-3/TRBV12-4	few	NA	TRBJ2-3	TGTGCCAGCAGTGATAGAAGGGGCACAGATACGCAGTATTTT	CASSDRRGTDTQYF
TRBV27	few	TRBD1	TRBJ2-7	TGTGCCAGCAGTTTCAAGGACAGGGGTTCCTACGAGCAGTACTTC	CASSFKDRGSYEQYF
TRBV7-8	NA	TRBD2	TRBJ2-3	TGTGCCAGCAGCCCCGGGGGGTCCCGCACAGATACGCAGTATTTT	CASSPGGSRTDTQYF
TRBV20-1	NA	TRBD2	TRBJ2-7	TGCTGTGCTAGAGTCCGGGGGGACCGAGCTTTCTACGAGCAGTACTTC	CCARVRGDRAFYEQYF
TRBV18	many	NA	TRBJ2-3	TGTGCCAGCTATGAGGCGGGGCGCACAGATACGCAGTATTTT	CASYEAGRTDTQYF
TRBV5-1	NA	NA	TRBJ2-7	TGCGCCAGCAGCTTGGCCGGCCAGGACTCCTACGAGCAGTACTTC	CASSLAGQDSYEQYF
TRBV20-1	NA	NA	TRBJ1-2	TGCAGTGCTAGGGGGACGTACTATGGCTACACCTTC	CSARGTYYGYTF
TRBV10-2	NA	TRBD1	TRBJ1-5	TGCGCCAGCAGGCATAGACAGGGTCAGCCCCAGCATTTT	CASRHRQGQPQHF
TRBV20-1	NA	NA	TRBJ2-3	TGCAGTGCTAGAGACGGGTCGGGCAGCACAGATACGCAGTATTTT	CSARDGSGSTDTQYF
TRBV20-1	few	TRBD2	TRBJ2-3	TGCAGTGCTAGAGATAGACTAGCTACAGATACGCAGTATTTT	CSARDRLATDTQYF
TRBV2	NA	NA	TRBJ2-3	TGTGCCAGCAGTAACCTAGGGACAGATACGCAGTATTTT	CASSNLGTDTQYF
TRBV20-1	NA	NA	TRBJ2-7	TGCAGTGCTAGTTCGAGGGGGGCCTACGAGCAGTACTTC	CSASSRGAYEQYF
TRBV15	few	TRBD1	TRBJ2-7	TGTGCCACCAGCAGAGGTGGCCGGGACAGGTCACGAGAGCAGTACTTC	CATSRGGRDRSREQYF
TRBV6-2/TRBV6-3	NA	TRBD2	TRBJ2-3	TGTGCCAGCAGCTACGGACTAGCAAGAGATACGCAGTATTTT	CASSYGLARDTQYF
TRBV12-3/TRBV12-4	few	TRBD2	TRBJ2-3	TGTGCCAGCAGTCCCCGTGGTAGCGGGAGTTTCGCAGATACGCAGTATTTT	CASSPRGSGSFADTQYF
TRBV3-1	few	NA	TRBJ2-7	TGTGCCAGCAGCCGGGGAGGATCTAGCTCCTACGAGCAGTACTTC	CASSRGGSSSYEQYF
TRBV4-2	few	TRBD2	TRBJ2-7	TGTGCCAGCAGCCAAGAAGAGGGTAGCGGGAGCTACGAGCAGTACTTC	CASSQEEGSGSYEQYF
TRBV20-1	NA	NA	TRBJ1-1	TGCAGTGCTATCGGGCCGCAGAACACTGAAGCTTTCTTT	CSAIGPQNTEAFF
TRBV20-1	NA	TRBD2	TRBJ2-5	TGCAGTGCTCGCCGAGGAGCGGGAGGGACAGAGACCCAGTACTTC	CSARRGAGGTETQYF
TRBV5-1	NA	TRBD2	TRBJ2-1	TGCGCCACCGGCAGGACTAGCGGCCGAAATGAGCAGTTCTTC	CATGRTSGRNEQFF
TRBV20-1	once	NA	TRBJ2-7	TGCAGTGCTAGAGAGATAGTTAGTGGCGTCTACGAGCAGTACTTC	CSAREIVSGVYEQYF
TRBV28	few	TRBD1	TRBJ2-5	TGTGCCAGCAGTTCGGCACAGGGGAAAGTGGAGACCCAGTACTTC	CASSSAQGKVETQYF
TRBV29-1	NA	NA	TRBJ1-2	TGCAGCGTCGAAGCAACGGGCCCTAACTATGGCTACACCTTC	CSVEATGPNYGYTF
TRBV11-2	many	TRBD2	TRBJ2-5	TGTGCCAGCAGCCGAGGACTAGGGGAGACCCAGTACTTC	CASSRGLGETQYF
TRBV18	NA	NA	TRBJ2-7	TGTGCCAGCTCACCGGTACCGAAACTAGCTACTAGTCAGTACTTC	CASSPVPKLATSQYF
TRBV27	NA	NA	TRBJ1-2	TGTGCCAGCAGTAGACGGACCGGAGCTAACTATGGCTACACCTTC	CASSRRTGANYGYTF
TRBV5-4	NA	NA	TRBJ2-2	TGTGCCAGCAGCCCCGCGGTCAGGGTGGGCGGGGAGCTGTTTTTT	CASSPAVRVGGELFF
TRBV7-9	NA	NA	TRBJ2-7	TGTGCCAGCAGCGAGGGGCGTGACGAGCAGTACTTC	CASSEGRDEQYF
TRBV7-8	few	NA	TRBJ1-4	TGTGCCAGCAGCTTAGCGCACTCAGCAACTAATGAAAAACTGTTTTTT	CASSLAHSATNEKLFF
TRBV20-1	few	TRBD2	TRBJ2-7	TGCAGTGCTAGAGATGAGGCGGGAGCATCCTACGAGCAGTACTTC	CSARDEAGASYEQYF
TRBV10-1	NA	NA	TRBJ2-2	TGCGCCAGCAGTGAGCAGGGCGGTGGGTTCACCGGGGAGCTGTTTTTT	CASSEQGGGFTGELFF